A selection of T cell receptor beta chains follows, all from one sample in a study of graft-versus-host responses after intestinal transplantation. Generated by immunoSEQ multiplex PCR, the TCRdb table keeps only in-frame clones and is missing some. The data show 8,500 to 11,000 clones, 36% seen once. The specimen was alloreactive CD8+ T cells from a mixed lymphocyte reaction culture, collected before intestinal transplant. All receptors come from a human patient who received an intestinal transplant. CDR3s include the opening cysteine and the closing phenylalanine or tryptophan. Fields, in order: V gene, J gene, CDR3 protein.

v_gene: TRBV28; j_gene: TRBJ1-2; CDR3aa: CASSFVDRGPDGYTF
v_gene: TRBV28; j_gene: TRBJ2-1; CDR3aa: CASTGTVPYNEQFF
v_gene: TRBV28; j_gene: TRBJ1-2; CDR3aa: CASSEQGLDGYTF
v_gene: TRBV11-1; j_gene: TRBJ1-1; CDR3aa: CASSPYRVTEAFF
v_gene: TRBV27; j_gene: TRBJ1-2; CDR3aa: CASSDSTDYGYTF
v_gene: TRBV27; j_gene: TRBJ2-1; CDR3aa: CASTTGTSGYNEQFF
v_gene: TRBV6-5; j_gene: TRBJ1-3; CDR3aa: CASSYSSTIYF
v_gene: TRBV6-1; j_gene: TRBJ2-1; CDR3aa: CASSGGAGQSNEQFF
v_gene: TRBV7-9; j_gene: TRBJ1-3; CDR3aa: CASSLELCQATSGNTIYF
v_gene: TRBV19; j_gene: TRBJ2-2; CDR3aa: CASSTYTGELFF
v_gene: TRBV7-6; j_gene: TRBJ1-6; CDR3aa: CASSLDPGRNSPLHF
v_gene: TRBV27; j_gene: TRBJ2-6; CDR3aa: CASSLMGGALSGANVLTF
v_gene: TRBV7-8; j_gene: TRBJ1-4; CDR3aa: CASSLAYDVSRGTNEKLFF
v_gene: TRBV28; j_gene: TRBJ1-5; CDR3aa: CATTTGEYSNQPQHF
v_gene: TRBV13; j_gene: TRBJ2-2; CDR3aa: CASSRTGANTGELFF
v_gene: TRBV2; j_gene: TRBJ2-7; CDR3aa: CAKKETANDFYEQYF
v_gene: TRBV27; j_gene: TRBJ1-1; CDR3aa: CASSLTAGGTEAFF
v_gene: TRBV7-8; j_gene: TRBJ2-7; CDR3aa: CASTPPGAGPPYEQYF
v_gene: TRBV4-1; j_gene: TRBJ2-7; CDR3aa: CASSQYLAGVGYEQYF
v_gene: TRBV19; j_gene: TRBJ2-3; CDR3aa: CASSIVFQGGPDTQYF
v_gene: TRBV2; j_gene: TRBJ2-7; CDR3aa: CASSEPPDRVHYEQYF
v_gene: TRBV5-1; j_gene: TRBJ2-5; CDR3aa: CASSPRTVQETQYF
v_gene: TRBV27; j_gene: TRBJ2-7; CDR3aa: CASSRLAGSGEQYF
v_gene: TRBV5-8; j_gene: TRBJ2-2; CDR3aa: CASSSRRGNTGELFF
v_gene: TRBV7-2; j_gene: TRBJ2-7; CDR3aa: CASSPIVAGYSYEQYF
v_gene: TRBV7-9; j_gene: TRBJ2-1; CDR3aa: CASSPTGTGYYNEQFF
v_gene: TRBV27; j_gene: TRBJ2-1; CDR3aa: CASSEGTSPYNEQFF
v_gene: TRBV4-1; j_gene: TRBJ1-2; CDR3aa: CASSYITDYRGRRSNYGYTF
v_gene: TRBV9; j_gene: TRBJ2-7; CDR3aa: CASSPRLAPGDEQYF
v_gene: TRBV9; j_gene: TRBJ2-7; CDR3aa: CASSAGLSGYEQYF
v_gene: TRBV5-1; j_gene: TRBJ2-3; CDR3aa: CASSLVASGGLTQYF
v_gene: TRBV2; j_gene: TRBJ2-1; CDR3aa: CAIPSPGVGDEQFF
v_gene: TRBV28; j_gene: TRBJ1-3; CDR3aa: CASTYPGGRDTIYF
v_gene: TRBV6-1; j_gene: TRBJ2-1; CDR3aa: CASTLWGTDNEQFF
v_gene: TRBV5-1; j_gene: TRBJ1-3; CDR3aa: CASSLGALDTIYF